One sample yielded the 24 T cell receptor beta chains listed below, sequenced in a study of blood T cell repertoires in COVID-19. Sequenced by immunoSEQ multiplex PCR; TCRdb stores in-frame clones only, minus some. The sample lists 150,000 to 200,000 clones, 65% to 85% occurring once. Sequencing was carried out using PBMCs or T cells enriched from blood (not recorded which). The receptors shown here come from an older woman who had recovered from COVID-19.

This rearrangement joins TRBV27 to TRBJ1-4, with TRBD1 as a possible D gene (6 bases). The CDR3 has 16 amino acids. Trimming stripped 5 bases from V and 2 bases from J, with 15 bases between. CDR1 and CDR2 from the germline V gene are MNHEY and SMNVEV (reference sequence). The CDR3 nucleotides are TGTGCCAGCAGTCGCATTACGAGGGGGACTAATGAAAAACTGTTTTTT. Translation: CASSRITRGTNEKLFF. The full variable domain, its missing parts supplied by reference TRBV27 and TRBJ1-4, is EAQVTQNPRYLITVTGKKLTVTCSQNMNHEYMSWYRQDPGLGLRQIYYSMNVEVTDKGDVPEGYKVSRKEKRNFPLILESPSPNQTSLYFCASSRITRGTNEKLFFGSGTQLSVL.

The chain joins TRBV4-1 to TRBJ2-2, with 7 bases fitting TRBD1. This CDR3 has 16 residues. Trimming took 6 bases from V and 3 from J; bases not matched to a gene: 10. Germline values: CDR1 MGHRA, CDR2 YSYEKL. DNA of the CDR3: TGCGCCAGCAGTCGCAAGGGGGCGTCGGACACCGGGGAGCTGTTTTTT. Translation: CASSRKGASDTGELFF.

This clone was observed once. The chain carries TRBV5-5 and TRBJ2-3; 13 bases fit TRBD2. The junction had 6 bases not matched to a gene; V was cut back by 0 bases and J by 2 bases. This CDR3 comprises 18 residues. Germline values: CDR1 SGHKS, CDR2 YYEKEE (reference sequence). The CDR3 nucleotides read TGTGCCAGCAGCTTGGGACTAGCGGGGGGAACCCCCACAGATACGCAGTATTTT. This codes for CASSLGLAGGTPTDTQYF.

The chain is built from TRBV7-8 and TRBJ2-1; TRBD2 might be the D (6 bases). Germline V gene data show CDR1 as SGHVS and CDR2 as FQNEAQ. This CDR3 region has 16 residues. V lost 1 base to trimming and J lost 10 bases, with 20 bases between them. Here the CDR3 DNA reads TGTGCCAGCAGCTTAGGGGGCGGACTATTTGGACTCGAGCAGTTCTTC. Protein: CASSLGGGLFGLEQFF.

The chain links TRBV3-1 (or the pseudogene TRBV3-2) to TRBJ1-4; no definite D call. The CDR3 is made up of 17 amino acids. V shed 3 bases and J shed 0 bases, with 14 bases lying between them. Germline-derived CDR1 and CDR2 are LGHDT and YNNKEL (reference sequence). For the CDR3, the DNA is TGTGCCAGCAGCCACCGAACAGTTACTGCAACTAATGAAAAACTGTTTTTT. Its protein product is CASSHRTVTATNEKLFF.

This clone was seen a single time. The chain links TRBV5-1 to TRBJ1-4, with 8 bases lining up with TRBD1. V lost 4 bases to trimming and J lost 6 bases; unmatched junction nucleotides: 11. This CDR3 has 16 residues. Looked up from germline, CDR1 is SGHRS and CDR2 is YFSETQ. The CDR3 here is CASSPGGGQGDEKLFF. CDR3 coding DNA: TGCGCCAGCAGCCCCGGGGGAGGACAGGGCGATGAAAAACTGTTTTTT.

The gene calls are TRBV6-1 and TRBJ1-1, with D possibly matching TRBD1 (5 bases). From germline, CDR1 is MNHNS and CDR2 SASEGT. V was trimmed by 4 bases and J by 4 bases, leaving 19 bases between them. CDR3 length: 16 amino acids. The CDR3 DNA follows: TGTGCCAGCAGTGGTTCACTAAGGGGATTGGGCACTGAAGCTTTCTTT. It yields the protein CASSGSLRGLGTEAFF.

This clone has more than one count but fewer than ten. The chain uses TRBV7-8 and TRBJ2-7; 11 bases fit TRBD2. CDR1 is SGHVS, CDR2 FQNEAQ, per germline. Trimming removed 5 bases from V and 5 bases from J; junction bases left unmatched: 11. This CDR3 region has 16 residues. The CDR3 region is CASSRPLAGGRDEQYF. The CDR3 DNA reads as TGTGCCAGCAGCCGTCCCCTAGCGGGGGGCCGTGACGAGCAGTACTTC.

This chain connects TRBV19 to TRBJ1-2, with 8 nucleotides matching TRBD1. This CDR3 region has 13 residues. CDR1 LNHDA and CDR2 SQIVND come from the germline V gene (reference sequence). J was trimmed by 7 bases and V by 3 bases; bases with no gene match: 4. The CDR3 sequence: CASSMGQVAGYTF. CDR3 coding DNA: TGTGCCAGTAGTATGGGACAGGTCGCTGGCTACACCTTC.

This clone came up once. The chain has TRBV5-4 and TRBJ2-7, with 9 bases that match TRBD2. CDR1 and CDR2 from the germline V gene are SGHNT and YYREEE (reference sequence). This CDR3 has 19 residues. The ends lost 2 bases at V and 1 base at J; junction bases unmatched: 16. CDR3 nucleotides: TGTGCCAGCAGCTTTGGGGCAAAGGTAGGCCTAGCGGGGTCCTACGAGCAGTACTTC. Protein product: CASSFGAKVGLAGSYEQYF.

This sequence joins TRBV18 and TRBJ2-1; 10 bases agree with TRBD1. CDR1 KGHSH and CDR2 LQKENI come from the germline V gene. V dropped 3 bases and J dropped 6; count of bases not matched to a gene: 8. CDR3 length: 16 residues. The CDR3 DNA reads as TGTGCCAGCTCACCGACCGGGACAGGGGTGATCAATGAGCAGTTCTTC. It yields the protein CASSPTGTGVINEQFF.

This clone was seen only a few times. The CDR3 spells CASSDPMGLHNEQFF. The CDR3 nucleotides are TGTGCCAGCAGTGACCCGATGGGGCTACACAATGAGCAGTTCTTC. The chain joins TRBV25-1 to TRBJ2-1, with D maybe TRBD1 (5 bases). Trimming removed 3 bases at V and 5 bases at J, with 14 bases between. CDR3 size: 15 residues. The V gene's germline CDR1 is MGHDK and CDR2 SYGVNS.

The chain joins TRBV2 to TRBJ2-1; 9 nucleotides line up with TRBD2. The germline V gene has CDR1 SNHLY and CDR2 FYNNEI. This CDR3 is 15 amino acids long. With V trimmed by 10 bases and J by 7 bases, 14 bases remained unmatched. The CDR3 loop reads CATQGVAGVGNEQFF. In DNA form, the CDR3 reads TGTGCCACCCAGGGGGTAGCGGGAGTAGGTAATGAGCAGTTCTTC.

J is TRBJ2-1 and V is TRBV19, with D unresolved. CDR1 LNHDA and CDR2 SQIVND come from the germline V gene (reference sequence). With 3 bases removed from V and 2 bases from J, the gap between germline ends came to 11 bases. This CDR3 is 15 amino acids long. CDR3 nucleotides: TGTGCCAGTAGTATTGCCGGAGCGACCTACAATGAGCAGTTCTTC. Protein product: CASSIAGATYNEQFF.

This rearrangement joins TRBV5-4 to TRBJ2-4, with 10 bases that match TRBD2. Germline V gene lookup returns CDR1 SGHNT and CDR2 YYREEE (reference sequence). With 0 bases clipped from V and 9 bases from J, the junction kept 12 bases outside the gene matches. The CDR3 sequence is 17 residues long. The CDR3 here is CASSLEAGGLSSGIQYF. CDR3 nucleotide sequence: TGTGCCAGCAGCTTGGAAGCGGGGGGGCTTTCTAGTGGCATTCAGTACTTC.

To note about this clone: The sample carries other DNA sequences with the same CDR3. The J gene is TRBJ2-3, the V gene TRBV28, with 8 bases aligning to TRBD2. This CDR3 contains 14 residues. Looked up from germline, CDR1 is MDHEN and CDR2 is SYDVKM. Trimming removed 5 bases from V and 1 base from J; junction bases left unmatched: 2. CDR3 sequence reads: CASSLSGGTDTQYF. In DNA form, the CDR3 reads TGTGCCAGCAGTCTTAGCGGGGGCACAGATACGCAGTATTTT.

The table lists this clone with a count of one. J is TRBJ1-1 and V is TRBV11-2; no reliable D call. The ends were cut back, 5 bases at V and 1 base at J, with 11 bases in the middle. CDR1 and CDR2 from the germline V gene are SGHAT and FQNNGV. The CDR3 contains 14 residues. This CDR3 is CASSPGPRNTEAFF. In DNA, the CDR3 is TGTGCCAGCAGCCCAGGTCCCAGGAACACTGAAGCTTTCTTT.

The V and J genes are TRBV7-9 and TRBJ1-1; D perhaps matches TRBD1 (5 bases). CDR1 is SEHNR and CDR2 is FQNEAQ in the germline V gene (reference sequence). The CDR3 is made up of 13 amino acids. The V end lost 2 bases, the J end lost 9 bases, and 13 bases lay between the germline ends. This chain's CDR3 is CASSLQGSTQAFF. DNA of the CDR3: TGTGCCAGCAGCTTACAGGGTTCCACCCAAGCTTTCTTT.

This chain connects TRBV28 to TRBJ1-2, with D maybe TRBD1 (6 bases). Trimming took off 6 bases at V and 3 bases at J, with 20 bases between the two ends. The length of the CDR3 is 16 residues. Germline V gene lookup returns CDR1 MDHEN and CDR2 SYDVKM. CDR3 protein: CASSHATGRGYYGYTF. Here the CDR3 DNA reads TGTGCCAGCAGCCACGCAACAGGGAGAGGGTACTATGGCTACACCTTC.

The CDR3 loop is CASSPRENTEAFF. In nucleotides, the CDR3 is TGTGCCAGTAGTCCACGCGAGAACACTGAAGCTTTCTTT. The J gene is TRBJ1-1, the V gene TRBV19; no definite D call. Per germline, CDR1 LNHDA and CDR2 SQIVND (reference sequence). V dropped 5 bases and J dropped 1 base, with 8 bases sitting between them. This CDR3 has 13 residues.

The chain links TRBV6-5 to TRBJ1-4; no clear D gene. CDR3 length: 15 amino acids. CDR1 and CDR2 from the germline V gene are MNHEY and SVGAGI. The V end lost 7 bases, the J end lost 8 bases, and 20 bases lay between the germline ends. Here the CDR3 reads CASTIQSGMGEKLFF. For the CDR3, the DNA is TGTGCCAGCACAATCCAATCGGGGATGGGAGAAAAACTGTTTTTT.

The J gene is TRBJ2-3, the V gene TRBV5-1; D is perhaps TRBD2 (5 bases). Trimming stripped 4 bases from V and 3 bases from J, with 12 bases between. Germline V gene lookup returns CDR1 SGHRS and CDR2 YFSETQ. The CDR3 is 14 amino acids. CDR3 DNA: TGCGCCAGCAGCGGGGTCGGAGGAACAGATACGCAGTATTTT. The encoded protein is CASSGVGGTDTQYF.

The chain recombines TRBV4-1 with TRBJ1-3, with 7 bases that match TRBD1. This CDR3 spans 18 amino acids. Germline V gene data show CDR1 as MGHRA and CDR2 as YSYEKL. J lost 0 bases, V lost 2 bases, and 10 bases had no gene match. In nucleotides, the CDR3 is TGCGCCAGCAGCCAATTCCGACAGGGACCCTTCTCTGGAAACACCATATATTTT. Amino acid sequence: CASSQFRQGPFSGNTIYF.

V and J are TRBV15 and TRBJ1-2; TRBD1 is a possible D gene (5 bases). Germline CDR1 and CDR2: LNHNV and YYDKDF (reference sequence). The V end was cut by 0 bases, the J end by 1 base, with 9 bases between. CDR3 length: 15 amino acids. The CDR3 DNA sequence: TGTGCCACCAGCAGAGATCGACAGCTTAACTATGGCTACACCTTC. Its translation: CATSRDRQLNYGYTF.